What follows are 9 T cell receptor beta chains derived from one specimen sequenced in a study of T cell responses to AZD1222 COVID-19 vaccine. Here immunoSEQ multiplex PCR was the method, and the copy in TCRdb shows in-frame clones only, minus some. The sample consists of 100,000 to 150,000 clones, 90% of them appearing once. This sample comprised peripheral blood, obtained on day 0 of AZD1222 vaccination. The receptors shown here come from an adult in good health.

V usage is TRBV2 and J usage is TRBJ1-4; perhaps TRBD1 as D (5 bases). The germline gives CDR1 SNHLY, CDR2 FYNNEI. Trimming stripped 6 bases from V and 8 bases from J, with 13 bases between. The CDR3 runs to 13 residues. The CDR3 DNA reads as TGTGCCAGCAGCGGGGCGGGGAAGGAAAAACTGTTTTTT. This encodes CASSGAGKEKLFF.

This rearrangement joins TRBV11-3 to TRBJ2-3; D possibly corresponds to TRBD1 (5 bases). The CDR3 sequence is 14 residues long. Germline V lookup: CDR1 SGHNT, CDR2 YENEEA. V was clipped by 5 bases and J by 3 bases, with 12 bases between them. The CDR3 nucleotides read TGTGCCAGCAGCCCCCTCCAGGGTACAGATACGCAGTATTTT. Its translation: CASSPLQGTDTQYF.

The chain couples TRBV27 to TRBJ2-7, with D unresolved. The CDR3 spans 13 residues. Trimming cost V 6 bases and J 3 bases, with 12 bases left between them. Germline V gene lookup returns CDR1 MNHEY and CDR2 SMNVEV (reference sequence). The CDR3 DNA reads TGTGCCAGCAGCTACCGGGCACACTACGAGCAGTACTTC. Amino acids: CASSYRAHYEQYF.

The chain couples TRBV11-3 to TRBJ2-1; a possible D gene is TRBD1 (5 bases). Trimming cost V 6 bases and J 7 bases, with 13 bases left between them. Germline CDR1 reads SGHNT; CDR2 reads YENEEA. The CDR3 extends over 13 amino acids. The CDR3 nucleotides read TGTGCCAGCAGTTTTGACAGATGGAATGAGCAGTTCTTC. Its protein is CASSFDRWNEQFF.

This clone showed up just once. The chain combines TRBV6-5 with TRBJ1-1, with D hard to call. Looked up from germline, CDR1 is MNHEY and CDR2 is SVGAGI. CDR3 length: 13 residues. V dropped 4 bases and J dropped 4 bases, with 10 bases sitting between them. The CDR3 DNA is TGTGCCAGCAGTTCTTATTTTCTCACTGAAGCTTTCTTT. It codes for CASSSYFLTEAFF.

The chain carries TRBV3-1 (or the pseudogene TRBV3-2) and TRBJ1-3, with TRBD1 matching 7 bases. J was trimmed by 2 bases and V by 3 bases; bases with no gene match: 7. There are 16 residues in the CDR3. Germline CDR1 is LGHDT and CDR2 is YNNKEL (reference sequence). In DNA form, the CDR3 reads TGTGCCAGCAGCCACCTACAGGGGCTGGCTGGAAACACCATATATTTT. Its protein product is CASSHLQGLAGNTIYF.

The genes are TRBV24-1 and TRBJ2-7; D remains unclear. The germline V gene has CDR1 KGHDR and CDR2 SFDVKD. The CDR3 consists of 12 residues. V lost 3 bases to trimming and J lost 4 bases, with 6 bases between them. CDR3 sequence (DNA): TGTGCCACCAGTGATCAAACATACGAGCAGTACTTC. Translating it yields CATSDQTYEQYF.

This chain connects TRBV19 to TRBJ2-3; D might be TRBD1 (7 bases). The CDR3 contains 16 residues. Deletions cut 4 bases from V and 3 bases from J, with 17 bases between. Germline V gene sequence: CDR1 LNHDA, CDR2 SQIVND (reference sequence). This CDR3 is CASSTFGGGHTDTQYF. CDR3 nucleotide sequence: TGTGCCAGTAGTACCTTCGGAGGGGGCCATACAGATACGCAGTATTTT.

In its sample, this clone was seen once. The gene calls are TRBV28 and TRBJ1-5, with D perhaps TRBD1 (6 bases). This CDR3 is 14 amino acids long. Germline V gives CDR1 MDHEN, CDR2 SYDVKM. The V end lost 10 bases, the J end lost 3 bases, and 16 bases lay between the germline ends. The CDR3: CATGGALFNQPQHF. Written as DNA, the CDR3 is TGTGCCACTGGGGGGGCTCTTTTCAATCAGCCCCAGCATTTT.